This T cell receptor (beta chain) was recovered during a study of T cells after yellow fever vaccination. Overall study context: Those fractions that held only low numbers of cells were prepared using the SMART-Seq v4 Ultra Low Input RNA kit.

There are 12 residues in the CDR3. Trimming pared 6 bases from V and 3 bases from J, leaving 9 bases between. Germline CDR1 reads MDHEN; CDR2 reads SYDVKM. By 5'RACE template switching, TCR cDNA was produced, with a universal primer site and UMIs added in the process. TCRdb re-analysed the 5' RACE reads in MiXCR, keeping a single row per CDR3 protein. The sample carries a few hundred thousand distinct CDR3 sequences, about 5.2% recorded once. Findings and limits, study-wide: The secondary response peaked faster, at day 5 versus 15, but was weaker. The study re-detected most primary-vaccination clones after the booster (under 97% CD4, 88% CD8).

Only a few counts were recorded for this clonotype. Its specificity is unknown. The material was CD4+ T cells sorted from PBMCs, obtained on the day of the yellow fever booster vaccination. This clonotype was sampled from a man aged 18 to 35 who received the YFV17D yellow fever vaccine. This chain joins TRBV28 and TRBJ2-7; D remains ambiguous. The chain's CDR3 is CASSSDGYEQYV. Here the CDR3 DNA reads TGTGCCAGCAGCTCTGACGGCTACGAGCAGTACGTC.